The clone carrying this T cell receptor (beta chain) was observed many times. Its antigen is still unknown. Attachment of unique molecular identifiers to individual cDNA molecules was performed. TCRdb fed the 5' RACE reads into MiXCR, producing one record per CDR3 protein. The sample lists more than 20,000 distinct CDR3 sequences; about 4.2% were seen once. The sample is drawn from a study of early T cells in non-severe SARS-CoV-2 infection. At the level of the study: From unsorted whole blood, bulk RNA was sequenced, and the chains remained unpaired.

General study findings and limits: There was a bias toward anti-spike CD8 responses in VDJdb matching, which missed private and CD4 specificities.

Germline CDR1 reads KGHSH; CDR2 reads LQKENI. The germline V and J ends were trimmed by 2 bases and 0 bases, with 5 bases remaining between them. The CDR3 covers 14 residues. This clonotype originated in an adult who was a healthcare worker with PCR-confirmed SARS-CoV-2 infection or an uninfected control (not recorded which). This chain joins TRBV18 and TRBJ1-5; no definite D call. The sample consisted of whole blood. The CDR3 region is CASSPVDSNQPQHF. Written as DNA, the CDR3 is TGTGCCAGCTCACCAGTCGATAGCAATCAGCCCCAGCATTTT.